This T cell receptor beta chain comes out of a study of sequential checkpoint blockade in melanoma. Study in general: Arm A got nivolumab then ipilimumab; arm B the reverse, 1:1. Both treatment sequences were followed by maintenance nivolumab.

Treatment here: randomized to nivolumab then ipilimumab (arm A) or the reverse (arm B). None of the patients previously received DNA-damaging chemotherapy. PBMC sorting kept live CD3+CD8+ cells without CD19 or CD56. Profiled with immunoSEQ multiplex PCR; TCRdb holds only in-frame clones, not every one. In the table there are 35,000 to 40,000 clones, more than 70% of which are singletons. The CDR3 totals 15 residues. With 5 bases clipped from V and 2 bases from J, the junction kept 4 bases outside the gene matches. The V gene's germline CDR1 is PRHDT and CDR2 FYEKMQ (reference sequence). This TCR was sampled from a human donor with melanoma. The rearrangement uses TRBV13 and TRBJ2-5; TRBD2 matches at 11 bases. The starting material was CD8+ T cells sorted from blood (inferred from file names), obtained from a patient given nivolumab and ipilimumab in sequence. The CDR3 spells CASSLTSGVQETQYF. The CDR3, as DNA: TGTGCCAGCAGCCTGACTAGCGGGGTACAAGAGACCCAGTACTTC.